A selection of T cell receptor beta chains follows, all from one sample in a study of breast tumors, draining lymph nodes, adjacent tissues. TCRdb analysed the multiplex PCR reads with MiXCR anew, one entry per CDR3 protein. The sample consists of around 290,000 distinct CDR3 sequences, 30% of them appearing once. Sequenced sample: axillary lymph node tissue. Receptors originate from a female donor with breast cancer. Some clones in this sample may be carry-over from other donors' samples. Each CDR3 is given with its conserved first and last residue. Each record gives: CDR3 protein, CDR3 DNA, CDR3 length, V gene, J gene, clone size, D gene. D genes are given only for firm matches. Size is omitted from some rows. Given values are once, few, many or a class for expanded clones.

cdr3_aa: CASRGGSTGEGEKLFF
cdr3_nt: TGCGCCTCACGGGGAGGATCGACAGGGGAAGGCGAAAAACTGTTTTTT
cdr3_length: 16
v_call: TRBV5-1
j_call: TRBJ1-4
clone_size: many
d_call: TRBD1

cdr3_aa: CASSQAGQGAEKLFF
cdr3_nt: TGTGCCAGCAGCCAAGCGGGACAGGGGGCTGAAAAACTGTTTTTT
cdr3_length: 15
v_call: TRBV3-1
j_call: TRBJ1-4
clone_size: .
d_call: TRBD1

cdr3_aa: CSVAASYEQYF
cdr3_nt: TGCAGCGTTGCGGCCTCCTACGAGCAGTACTTC
cdr3_length: 11
v_call: TRBV29-1
j_call: TRBJ2-7
clone_size: many
d_call: .

cdr3_aa: CATSDSSGSYKEQFF
cdr3_nt: TGTGCCACCAGTGATTCCAGCGGCTCTTACAAAGAGCAGTTCTTC
cdr3_length: 15
v_call: TRBV24-1
j_call: TRBJ2-1
clone_size: .
d_call: .

cdr3_aa: CSAGVGEQYF
cdr3_nt: TGCAGTGCTGGAGTAGGCGAGCAGTACTTC
cdr3_length: 10
v_call: TRBV20-1
j_call: TRBJ2-7
clone_size: many
d_call: .

cdr3_aa: CATSRDRGLAGVPGLCSGANVLTF
cdr3_nt: TGTGCCACCAGCAGAGATCGGGGTCTAGCGGGAGTCCCCGGGCTGTGCTCTGGGGCCAACGTCCTGACTTTC
cdr3_length: 24
v_call: TRBV15
j_call: TRBJ2-6
clone_size: .
d_call: TRBD2

cdr3_aa: CASRDWTGGNQPQHF
cdr3_nt: TGTGCCAGCAGGGATTGGACAGGGGGGAATCAGCCCCAGCATTTT
cdr3_length: 15
v_call: TRBV6-1
j_call: TRBJ1-5
clone_size: many
d_call: TRBD1

cdr3_aa: CASSHRLSYEQYF
cdr3_nt: TGCGCCAGCAGCCATAGACTCTCCTACGAGCAGTACTTC
cdr3_length: 13
v_call: TRBV4-1
j_call: TRBJ2-7
clone_size: .
d_call: .

cdr3_aa: CASSRGYGELFF
cdr3_nt: TGTGCCAGCAGCCGGGGTTACGGGGAACTGTTTTTT
cdr3_length: 12
v_call: TRBV5-8
j_call: TRBJ2-2
clone_size: once
d_call: .

cdr3_aa: CATRRGGSTDTQYF
cdr3_nt: TGTGCCACCAGGCGGGGAGGTTCCACAGATACGCAGTATTTT
cdr3_length: 14
v_call: TRBV15
j_call: TRBJ2-3
clone_size: many
d_call: .

cdr3_aa: CASSMTEVGYTF
cdr3_nt: TGTGCCAGTAGTATGACAGAAGTTGGCTACACCTTC
cdr3_length: 12
v_call: TRBV19
j_call: TRBJ1-2
clone_size: many
d_call: .

cdr3_aa: CASSLEGRNEQFF
cdr3_nt: TGCGCCAGCAGCTTGGAGGGGCGGAATGAGCAGTTCTTC
cdr3_length: 13
v_call: TRBV5-1
j_call: TRBJ2-1
clone_size: many
d_call: .

cdr3_aa: CASSIDSTDTQYF
cdr3_nt: TGTGCCAGCAGCATTGACAGCACAGATACGCAGTATTTT
cdr3_length: 13
v_call: TRBV9
j_call: TRBJ2-3
clone_size: many
d_call: .

cdr3_aa: CASSPTLYLEQYF
cdr3_nt: TGTGCCAGTAGTCCAACTCTATATCTCGAGCAGTACTTC
cdr3_length: 13
v_call: TRBV19
j_call: TRBJ2-7
clone_size: many
d_call: .

cdr3_aa: CASSPGTVGRTPLHF
cdr3_nt: TGTGCCAGCAGCCCGGGGACAGTCGGAAGAACACCCCTCCACTTT
cdr3_length: 15
v_call: TRBV11-3
j_call: TRBJ1-6
clone_size: many
d_call: TRBD1